The 6 T cell receptor beta chains below come from one sample, sequenced in a study of shared clonotypes between healthy human individuals. TCRdb's copy holds only in-frame clones and misses some; the assay was immunoSEQ multiplex PCR. The sample comprises approximately 2.5 million clones, 90% to 95% of which are singletons, and about 0.34% rests with the top ten. The material sequenced was naive CD4+ T cells from PBMCs. Subset noted: CD45RA+ positively selected. These TCRs come from a man aged 18 to 30 in good health. Some clones in this sample may be carry-over from other donors' samples.

CDR3 DNA sequence: TGTGCCAGCAGCCCGACTACCCACACAGATACGCAGTATTTT. Amino acids: CASSPTTHTDTQYF. The rearrangement joins TRBV5-4 to TRBJ2-3; tentative D call: TRBD2 (5 bases). The V and J ends lost 4 bases and 2 bases respectively, with 11 bases between them. The germline CDR1 and CDR2 sequences are SGHNT and YYREEE (reference sequence). The CDR3 is made up of 14 amino acids.

The chain combines TRBV7-2 with TRBJ1-3; 9 bases are shared with TRBD1. CDR1 is SGHTA, CDR2 FQGNSA, per germline. The CDR3 length is 16 residues. V lost 1 base and J lost 0; bases outside the gene matches: 1. The chain's CDR3 is CASSLGTGVSGNTIYF. CDR3 nucleotides: TGTGCCAGCAGCTTAGGGACAGGGGTCTCTGGAAACACCATATATTTT.

This rearrangement joins TRBV6-5 to TRBJ2-7; 9 nucleotides agree with TRBD2. V gave up 0 bases and J gave up 1 base; unmatched junction bases: 4. Germline CDR1 MNHEY, CDR2 SVGAGI. The CDR3 length is 16 residues. The CDR3 sequence is CASSYSGLALSYEQYF. The CDR3 bases are TGTGCCAGCAGTTACTCCGGACTAGCGCTATCCTACGAGCAGTACTTC.

The chain is built from TRBV28 and TRBJ1-1; maybe TRBD1 (6 bases). V gave up 3 bases and J gave up 6 bases, with 11 bases separating them. The germline CDR1 and CDR2 sequences are MDHEN and SYDVKM. This CDR3 is built from 13 residues. CDR3 sequence (DNA): TGTGCCAGCAGTTTTAGCGGGGGCCCTGAAGCTTTCTTT. It encodes CASSFSGGPEAFF. Based on the CDR3 plus reference TRBV28 and TRBJ1-1, the full variable domain is DVKVTQSSRYLVKRTGEKVFLECVQDMDHENMFWYRQDPGLGLRLIYFSYDVKMKEKGDIPEGYSVSREKKERFSLILESASTNQTSMYLCASSFSGGPEAFFGQGTRLTVV.

V and J are TRBV5-4 and TRBJ2-7, with a tentative D call TRBD1 (8 bases). There are 15 residues in the CDR3. Germline CDR1 reads SGHNT; CDR2 reads YYREEE (reference sequence). V gave up 4 bases and J gave up 4 bases, with 18 bases separating them. This CDR3 is CASSVQGGTAYEQYF. The CDR3 DNA reads as TGTGCCAGCAGCGTACAGGGGGGGACGGCATACGAGCAGTACTTC.

The CDR3, as DNA: TGTGCCTGGACCCCCCCAGGAGAACTCTTTAAGAACACTGAAGCTTTCTTT. Amino acid sequence: CAWTPPGELFKNTEAFF. The genes are TRBV30 and TRBJ1-1, with D unclear. The CDR3 is 17 residues long. Germline V lookup: CDR1 GTSNPN, CDR2 SVGIG (reference sequence). V was pared by 4 bases and J by 1 base, with 22 bases between.